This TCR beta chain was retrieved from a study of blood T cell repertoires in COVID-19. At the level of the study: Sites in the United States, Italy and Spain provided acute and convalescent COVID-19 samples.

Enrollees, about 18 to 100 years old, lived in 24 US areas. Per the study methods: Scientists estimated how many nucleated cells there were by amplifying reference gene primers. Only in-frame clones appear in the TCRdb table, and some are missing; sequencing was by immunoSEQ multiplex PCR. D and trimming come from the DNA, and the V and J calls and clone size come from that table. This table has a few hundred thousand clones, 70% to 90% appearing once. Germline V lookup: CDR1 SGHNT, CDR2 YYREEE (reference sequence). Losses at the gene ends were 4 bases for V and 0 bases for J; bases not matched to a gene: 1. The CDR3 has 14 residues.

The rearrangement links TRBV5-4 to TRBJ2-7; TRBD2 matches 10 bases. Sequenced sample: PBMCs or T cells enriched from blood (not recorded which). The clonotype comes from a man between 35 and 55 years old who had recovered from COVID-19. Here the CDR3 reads CASSPSGGSYEQYF. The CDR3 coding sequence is TGTGCCAGCAGCCCTAGCGGGGGCTCCTACGAGCAGTACTTC.